Listed below are T cell receptor beta chains from one sample, sequenced in a study of T cell changes during pregnancy in multiple sclerosis. Measured with immunoSEQ multiplex PCR; TCRdb has only the in-frame clones, and not every one. There are 60,000 to 75,000 clones in the sample; roughly 92% occur only once, and 3.2% lies in the top ten. The sequences come from CD8+ T cells from peripheral blood mononuclear cells, collected in the second trimester of pregnancy. The receptors were sampled from a female donor with multiple sclerosis, enrolled in a pregnancy study. Each CDR3 is given with its conserved first and last residue. Each record gives: clone size, J gene, D gene, V gene, CDR3 protein, CDR3 DNA. D genes are given only for firm matches. Clone size is given for some rows only: seen once, a few or many times, or a class if the clone is expanded.

clone_size: .
j_call: TRBJ2-1
d_call: TRBD1
v_call: TRBV10-2
cdr3_aa: CASSERQGSYNEQFF
cdr3_nt: TGCGCCAGCAGTGAGAGACAGGGCTCCTACAATGAGCAGTTCTTC

clone_size: .
j_call: TRBJ1-1
d_call: TRBD1
v_call: TRBV4-3
cdr3_aa: CASSPHRGFLEAFF
cdr3_nt: TGCGCCAGCAGCCCCCACAGGGGCTTTCTGGAAGCTTTCTTT

clone_size: .
j_call: TRBJ2-7
d_call: .
v_call: TRBV5-6
cdr3_aa: CASSFGHSYEQYF
cdr3_nt: TGTGCCAGCAGCTTCGGACATTCCTACGAGCAGTACTTC

clone_size: once
j_call: TRBJ2-4
d_call: TRBD2
v_call: TRBV2
cdr3_aa: CASSEVGLAGGPETNIQYF
cdr3_nt: TGTGCCAGCAGTGAGGTTGGACTAGCGGGAGGGCCGGAGACAAACATTCAGTACTTC

clone_size: .
j_call: TRBJ2-7
d_call: TRBD1
v_call: TRBV5-1
cdr3_aa: CASSQGQGATYYEQYF
cdr3_nt: TGCGCCAGCAGCCAAGGACAGGGGGCCACATATTACGAGCAGTACTTC

clone_size: once
j_call: TRBJ2-1
d_call: TRBD2
v_call: TRBV27
cdr3_aa: CASSGGPYNEQFF
cdr3_nt: TGTGCCAGTAGCGGGGGGCCCTACAATGAGCAGTTCTTC

clone_size: once
j_call: TRBJ1-2
d_call: .
v_call: TRBV4-2
cdr3_aa: CASSQDWADTNYGYTF
cdr3_nt: TGTGCCAGCAGCCAAGATTGGGCGGACACTAACTATGGCTACACCTTC

clone_size: .
j_call: TRBJ1-1
d_call: .
v_call: TRBV19
cdr3_aa: CASSIGRRAFF
cdr3_nt: TGTGCCAGTAGTATAGGCAGAAGAGCTTTCTTT

clone_size: .
j_call: TRBJ2-2
d_call: TRBD1
v_call: TRBV27
cdr3_aa: CASNPAGTANTGELFF
cdr3_nt: TGTGCCAGTAACCCCGCCGGGACAGCTAACACCGGGGAGCTGTTTTTT

clone_size: .
j_call: TRBJ1-1
d_call: TRBD1
v_call: TRBV6-1
cdr3_aa: CASEDDRGLNTEAFF
cdr3_nt: TGTGCCAGCGAGGACGACAGGGGACTAAACACTGAAGCTTTCTTT

clone_size: .
j_call: TRBJ1-2
d_call: .
v_call: TRBV10-1
cdr3_aa: CASSVTANYGYTF
cdr3_nt: TGCGCCAGCTCCGTGACAGCTAACTATGGCTACACCTTC

clone_size: once
j_call: TRBJ2-1
d_call: TRBD2
v_call: TRBV19
cdr3_aa: CASLPSGKTSYNEQFF
cdr3_nt: TGTGCCAGTTTGCCTAGCGGAAAGACCTCCTACAATGAGCAGTTCTTC

clone_size: .
j_call: TRBJ2-7
d_call: .
v_call: TRBV6-5
cdr3_aa: CASSLTPRDEQYF
cdr3_nt: TGTGCCAGCAGTCTAACCCCGAGGGACGAGCAGTACTTC

clone_size: .
j_call: TRBJ2-7
d_call: TRBD1
v_call: TRBV2
cdr3_aa: CASSPGQGLYEQYF
cdr3_nt: TGTGCCAGCAGTCCTGGACAGGGGCTGTACGAGCAGTACTTC

clone_size: .
j_call: TRBJ1-2
d_call: TRBD1
v_call: TRBV9
cdr3_aa: CASSVRDSPDYGYTF
cdr3_nt: TGTGCCAGCAGCGTCCGGGACAGCCCGGACTATGGCTACACCTTC

clone_size: .
j_call: TRBJ1-1
d_call: TRBD1
v_call: TRBV27
cdr3_aa: CASSETGTGAKTEAFF
cdr3_nt: TGTGCCAGCAGTGAGACAGGGACAGGGGCTAAGACTGAAGCTTTCTTT

clone_size: .
j_call: TRBJ1-5
d_call: .
v_call: TRBV6-1
cdr3_aa: CASSDPGSNQPQHF
cdr3_nt: TGTGCCAGCAGTGACCCGGGAAGCAATCAGCCCCAGCATTTT

clone_size: .
j_call: TRBJ2-7
d_call: TRBD2
v_call: TRBV5-1
cdr3_aa: CASSSRAGGMGEQYF
cdr3_nt: TGCGCCAGCAGCAGCAGAGCGGGAGGGATGGGGGAGCAGTACTTC

clone_size: .
j_call: TRBJ1-2
d_call: .
v_call: TRBV19
cdr3_aa: CASSNQTQYYYGYTF
cdr3_nt: TGTGCCAGTAGTAATCAAACACAGTACTACTATGGCTACACCTTC

clone_size: .
j_call: TRBJ2-7
d_call: .
v_call: TRBV27
cdr3_aa: CASSLGLPDEQYF
cdr3_nt: TGTGCCAGCAGTTTAGGTCTTCCGGACGAGCAGTACTTC

clone_size: .
j_call: TRBJ1-2
d_call: .
v_call: TRBV6-5
cdr3_aa: CASSYDSYYGYTF
cdr3_nt: TGTGCCAGCAGTTACGACAGTTACTATGGCTACACCTTC

clone_size: .
j_call: TRBJ2-3
d_call: TRBD2
v_call: TRBV11-2
cdr3_aa: CASRLLAGASTDTQYF
cdr3_nt: TGTGCCAGCAGACTACTAGCGGGAGCCAGCACAGATACGCAGTATTTT

clone_size: .
j_call: TRBJ2-2
d_call: .
v_call: TRBV21-1
cdr3_aa: CASSPGPAFDTGELFF
cdr3_nt: TGTGCCAGCAGCCCTGGGCCGGCGTTCGACACCGGGGAGCTGTTTTTT

clone_size: .
j_call: TRBJ2-1
d_call: TRBD1
v_call: TRBV18
cdr3_aa: CASSLVPVGTGSNNEQFF
cdr3_nt: TGTGCCAGCTCACTTGTCCCGGTAGGGACAGGGTCTAACAATGAGCAGTTCTTC

clone_size: .
j_call: TRBJ1-1
d_call: .
v_call: TRBV5-1
cdr3_aa: CASSLGGVNTEAFF
cdr3_nt: TGCGCCAGCAGCTTGGGGGGGGTAAACACTGAAGCTTTCTTT

clone_size: .
j_call: TRBJ2-3
d_call: TRBD1
v_call: TRBV27
cdr3_aa: CASSFIRTGMVQDTQYF
cdr3_nt: TGTGCCAGCAGTTTTATCCGGACAGGGATGGTCCAAGATACGCAGTATTTT

clone_size: once
j_call: TRBJ2-1
d_call: .
v_call: TRBV27
cdr3_aa: CASSLRDQNYNEQFF
cdr3_nt: TGTGCCAGCAGTTTGCGGGACCAAAACTACAATGAGCAGTTCTTC